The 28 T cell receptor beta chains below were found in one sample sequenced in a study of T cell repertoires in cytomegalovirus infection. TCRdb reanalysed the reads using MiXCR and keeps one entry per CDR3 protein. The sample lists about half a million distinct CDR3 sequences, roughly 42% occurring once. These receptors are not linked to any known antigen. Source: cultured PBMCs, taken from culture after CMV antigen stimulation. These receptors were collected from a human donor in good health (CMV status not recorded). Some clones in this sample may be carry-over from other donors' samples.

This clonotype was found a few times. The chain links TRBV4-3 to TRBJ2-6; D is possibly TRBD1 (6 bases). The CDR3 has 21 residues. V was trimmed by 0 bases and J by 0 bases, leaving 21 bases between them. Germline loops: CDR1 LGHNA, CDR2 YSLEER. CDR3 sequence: CASSQDWSRDIHHSGANVLTF. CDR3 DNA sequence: TGCGCCAGCAGCCAAGATTGGTCACGGGACATACATCACTCTGGGGCCAACGTCCTGACTTTC.

The CDR3 coding sequence is TGTGCCAGCAGCCAACGGGGACTAGCGGCTTCCAATGAGCAGTTCTTC. Its protein product is CASSQRGLAASNEQFF. The chain combines TRBV3-1 with TRBJ2-1; 11 bases match TRBD2. The CDR3 is 16 residues long. Germline CDR1 and CDR2: LGHDT and YNNKEL (reference sequence). The V gene end was trimmed by 2 bases and the J gene end by 6 bases; junction bases not matched to a gene: 6.

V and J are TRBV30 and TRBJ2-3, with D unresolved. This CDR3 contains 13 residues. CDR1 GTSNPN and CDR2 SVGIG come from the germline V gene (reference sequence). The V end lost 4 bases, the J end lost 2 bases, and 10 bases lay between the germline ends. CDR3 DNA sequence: TGTGCCTGGAACATATACCTCACAGATACGCAGTATTTT. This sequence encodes CAWNIYLTDTQYF.

CDR3 protein: CASGERGHGNQPQHF. CDR3 DNA sequence: TGTGCCAGCGGTGAGAGGGGGCATGGCAATCAGCCCCAGCATTTT. The chain is built from TRBV27 and TRBJ1-5, with TRBD1 matching over 7 bases. V was pared by 8 bases and J by 2 bases, with 9 bases of the junction left unmatched. CDR3 size: 15 residues. Germline CDR1 reads MNHEY; CDR2 reads SMNVEV (reference sequence).

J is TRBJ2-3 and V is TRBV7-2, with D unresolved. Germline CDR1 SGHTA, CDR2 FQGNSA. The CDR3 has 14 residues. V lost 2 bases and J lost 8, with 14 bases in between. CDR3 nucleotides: TGTGCCAGCAGCTTATCTGTACTCGAAGTTACGCAGTATTTT. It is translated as CASSLSVLEVTQYF.

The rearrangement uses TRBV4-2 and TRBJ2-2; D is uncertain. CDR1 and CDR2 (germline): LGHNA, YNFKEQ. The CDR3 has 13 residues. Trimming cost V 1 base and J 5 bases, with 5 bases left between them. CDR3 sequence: CASSQVRTGELFF. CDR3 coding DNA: TGTGCCAGCAGCCAAGTCAGAACCGGGGAGCTGTTTTTT.

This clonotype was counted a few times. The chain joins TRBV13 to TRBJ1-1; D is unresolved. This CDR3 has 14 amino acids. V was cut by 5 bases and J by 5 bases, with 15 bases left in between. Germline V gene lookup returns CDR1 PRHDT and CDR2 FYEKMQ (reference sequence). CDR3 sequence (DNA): TGTGCCAGCAGCCCAGGACTCGGGCGAACTGAAGCTTTCTTT. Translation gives CASSPGLGRTEAFF.

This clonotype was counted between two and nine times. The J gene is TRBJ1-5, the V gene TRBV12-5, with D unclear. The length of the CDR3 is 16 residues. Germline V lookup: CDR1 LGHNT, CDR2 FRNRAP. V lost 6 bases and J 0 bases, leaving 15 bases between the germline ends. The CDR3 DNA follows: TGTGCTAGTGGCATTGGTAGGGAGTATAGCAATCAGCCCCAGCATTTT. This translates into CASGIGREYSNQPQHF.

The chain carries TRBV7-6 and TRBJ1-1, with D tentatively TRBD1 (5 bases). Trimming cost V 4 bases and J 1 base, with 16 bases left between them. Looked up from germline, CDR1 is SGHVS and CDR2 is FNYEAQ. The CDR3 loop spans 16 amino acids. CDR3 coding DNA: TGTGCCAGCAGCTACCGGGACCCTCTGGGGAACACTGAAGCTTTCTTT. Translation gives CASSYRDPLGNTEAFF.

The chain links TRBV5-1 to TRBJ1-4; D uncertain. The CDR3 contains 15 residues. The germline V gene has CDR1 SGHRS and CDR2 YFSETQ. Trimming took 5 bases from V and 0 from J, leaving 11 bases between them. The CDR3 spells CASRATGATNEKLFF. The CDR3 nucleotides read TGCGCCAGCAGGGCTACCGGGGCAACTAATGAAAAACTGTTTTTT.

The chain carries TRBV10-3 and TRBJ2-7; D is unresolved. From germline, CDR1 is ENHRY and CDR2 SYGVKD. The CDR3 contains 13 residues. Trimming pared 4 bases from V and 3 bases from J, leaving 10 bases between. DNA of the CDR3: TGTGCCATCAGTGCGACCGAAGACTACGAGCAGTACTTC. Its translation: CAISATEDYEQYF.

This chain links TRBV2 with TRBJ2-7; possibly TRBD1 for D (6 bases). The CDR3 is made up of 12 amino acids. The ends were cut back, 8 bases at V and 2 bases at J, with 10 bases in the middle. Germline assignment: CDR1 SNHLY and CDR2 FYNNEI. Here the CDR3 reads CASVGQPYEQYF. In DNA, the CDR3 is TGTGCCAGCGTTGGACAGCCCTACGAGCAGTACTTC.

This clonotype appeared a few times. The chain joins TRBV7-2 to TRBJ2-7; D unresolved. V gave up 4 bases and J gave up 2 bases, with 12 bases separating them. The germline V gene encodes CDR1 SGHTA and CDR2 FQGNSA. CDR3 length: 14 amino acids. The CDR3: CASSSSLTAYEQYF. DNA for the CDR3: TGTGCCAGCAGCTCCTCTTTAACGGCCTACGAGCAGTACTTC.

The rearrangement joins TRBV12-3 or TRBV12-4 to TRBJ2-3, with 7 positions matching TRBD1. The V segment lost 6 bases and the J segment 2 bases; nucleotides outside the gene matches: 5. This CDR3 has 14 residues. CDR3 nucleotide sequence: TGTGCCAGCAGCACAGGGGTTGACACAGATACGCAGTATTTT. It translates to CASSTGVDTDTQYF.

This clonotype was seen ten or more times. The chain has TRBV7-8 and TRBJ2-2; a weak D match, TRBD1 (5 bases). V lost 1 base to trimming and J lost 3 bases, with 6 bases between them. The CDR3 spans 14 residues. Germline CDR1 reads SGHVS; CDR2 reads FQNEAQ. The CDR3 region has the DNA TGTGCCAGCAGCTTAGTAGGGGACACCGGGGAGCTGTTTTTT. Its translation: CASSLVGDTGELFF.

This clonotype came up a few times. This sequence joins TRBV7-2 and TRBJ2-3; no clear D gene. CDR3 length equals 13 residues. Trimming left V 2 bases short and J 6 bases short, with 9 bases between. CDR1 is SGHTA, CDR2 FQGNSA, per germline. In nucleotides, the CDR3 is TGTGCCAGCAGCTTAAGGTACATGGATACGCAGTATTTT. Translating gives CASSLRYMDTQYF.

The CDR3 region is CASSFLGGRNTGELFF. The CDR3, as DNA: TGTGCCAGCAGCTTCCTCGGGGGCCGGAACACCGGGGAGCTGTTTTTT. V usage is TRBV11-3 and J usage is TRBJ2-2; D could derive from TRBD1 or TRBD2 (6 bases each). The V end lost 3 bases, the J end lost 1 base, and 12 bases lay between the germline ends. The CDR3 runs 16 residues. Germline CDR1 reads SGHNT; CDR2 reads YENEEA.

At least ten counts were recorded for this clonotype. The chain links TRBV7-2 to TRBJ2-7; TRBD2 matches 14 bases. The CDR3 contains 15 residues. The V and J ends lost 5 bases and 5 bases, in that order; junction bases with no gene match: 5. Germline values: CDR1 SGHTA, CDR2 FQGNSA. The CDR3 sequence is CASSLATSGRDEQYF. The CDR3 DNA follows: TGTGCCAGCAGCCTCGCGACTAGCGGGAGGGACGAGCAGTACTTC.

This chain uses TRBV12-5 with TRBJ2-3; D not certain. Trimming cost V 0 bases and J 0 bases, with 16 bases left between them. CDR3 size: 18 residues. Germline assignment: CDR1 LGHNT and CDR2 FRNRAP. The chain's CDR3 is CASGLVPKADLSTDTQYF. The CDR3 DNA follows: TGTGCTAGTGGTTTGGTACCCAAGGCGGACCTAAGCACAGATACGCAGTATTTT.

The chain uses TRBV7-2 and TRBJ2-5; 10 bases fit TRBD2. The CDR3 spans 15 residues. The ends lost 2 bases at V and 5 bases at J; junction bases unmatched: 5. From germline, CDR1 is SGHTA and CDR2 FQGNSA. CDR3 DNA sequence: TGTGCCAGCAGCTTACAGCGGGGGGGCTGGGAGACCCAGTACTTC. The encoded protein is CASSLQRGGWETQYF.

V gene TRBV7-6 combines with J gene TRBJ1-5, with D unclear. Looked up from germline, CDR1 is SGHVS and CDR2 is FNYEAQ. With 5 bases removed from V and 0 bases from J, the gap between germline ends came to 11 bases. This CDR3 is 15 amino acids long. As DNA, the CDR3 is TGTGCCAGCAGCCCGGGCTCCGGTAGCAATCAGCCCCAGCATTTT. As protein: CASSPGSGSNQPQHF.

The CDR3 loop reads CASSSPKGSGGSTDTQYF. For the CDR3, the DNA is TGTGCCAGCAGTTCCCCCAAGGGTAGCGGGGGATCCACAGATACGCAGTATTTT. The chain links TRBV28 to TRBJ2-3; 9 bases fit TRBD2. This CDR3 region has 18 residues. The germline gives CDR1 MDHEN, CDR2 SYDVKM. V lost 4 bases and J lost 2; bases outside the gene matches: 13.

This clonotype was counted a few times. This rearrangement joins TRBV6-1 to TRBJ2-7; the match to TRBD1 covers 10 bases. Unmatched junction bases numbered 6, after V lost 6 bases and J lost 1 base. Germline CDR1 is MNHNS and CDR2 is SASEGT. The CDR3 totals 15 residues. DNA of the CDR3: TGTGCCAGCAGCCCCCGGACAGGGGGTTCCTACGAGCAGTACTTC. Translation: CASSPRTGGSYEQYF.

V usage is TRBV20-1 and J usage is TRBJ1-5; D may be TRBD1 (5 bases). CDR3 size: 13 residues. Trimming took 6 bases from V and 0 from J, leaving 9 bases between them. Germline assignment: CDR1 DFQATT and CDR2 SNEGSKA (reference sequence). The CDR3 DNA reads TGCAGTGCCCTGACAGATAGCAATCAGCCCCAGCATTTT. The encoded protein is CSALTDSNQPQHF.

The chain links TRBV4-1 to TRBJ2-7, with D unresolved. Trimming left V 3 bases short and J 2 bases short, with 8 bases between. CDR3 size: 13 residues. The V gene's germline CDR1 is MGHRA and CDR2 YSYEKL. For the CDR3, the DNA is TGCGCCAGCAGCCAGACAACAACCTACGAGCAGTACTTC. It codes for CASSQTTTYEQYF.

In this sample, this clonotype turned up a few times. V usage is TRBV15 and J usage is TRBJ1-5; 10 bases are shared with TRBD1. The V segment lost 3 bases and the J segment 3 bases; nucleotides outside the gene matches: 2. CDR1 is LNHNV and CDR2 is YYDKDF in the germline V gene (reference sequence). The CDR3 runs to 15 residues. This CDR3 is CATSRDRGFNQPQHF. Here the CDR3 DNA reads TGTGCCACCAGCAGGGACAGGGGGTTCAATCAGCCCCAGCATTTT.

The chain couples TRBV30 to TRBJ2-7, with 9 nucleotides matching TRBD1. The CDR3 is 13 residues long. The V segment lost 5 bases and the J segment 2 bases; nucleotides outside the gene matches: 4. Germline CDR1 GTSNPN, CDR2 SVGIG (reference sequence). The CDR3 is CAWETGGAYEQYF. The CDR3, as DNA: TGTGCCTGGGAGACAGGGGGGGCCTACGAGCAGTACTTC.

The CDR3 here is CASSYEALAGVETQYF. The CDR3 DNA sequence: TGTGCCAGCAGTTACGAGGCTCTAGCGGGAGTTGAGACCCAGTACTTC. V and J are TRBV6-8 and TRBJ2-5; 10 positions agree with TRBD2. Looked up from germline, CDR1 is MNHGY and CDR2 is SAAAGT. This CDR3 is 16 amino acids long. V gave up 2 bases and J gave up 5 bases; unmatched junction bases: 8.